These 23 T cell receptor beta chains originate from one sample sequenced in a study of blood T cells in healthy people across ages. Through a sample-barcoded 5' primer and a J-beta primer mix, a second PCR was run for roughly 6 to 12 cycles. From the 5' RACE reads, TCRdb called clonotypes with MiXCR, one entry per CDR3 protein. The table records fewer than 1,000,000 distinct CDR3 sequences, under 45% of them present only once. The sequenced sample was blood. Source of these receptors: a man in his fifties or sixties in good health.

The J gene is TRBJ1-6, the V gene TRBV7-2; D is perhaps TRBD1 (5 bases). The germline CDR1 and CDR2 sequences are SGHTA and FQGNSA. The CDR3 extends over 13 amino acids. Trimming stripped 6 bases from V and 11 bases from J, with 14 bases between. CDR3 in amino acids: CASSRDGGAPLHF. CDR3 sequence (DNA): TGTGCCAGCAGTCGAGACGGGGGGGCACCCCTCCACTTT.

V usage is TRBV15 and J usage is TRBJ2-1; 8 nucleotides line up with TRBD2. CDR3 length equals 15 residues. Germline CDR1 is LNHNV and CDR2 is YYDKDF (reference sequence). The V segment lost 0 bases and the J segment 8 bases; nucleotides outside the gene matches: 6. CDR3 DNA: TGTGCCACCAGCAGAGAAGCGGGGGAGGTCGATGAGCAGTTCTTC. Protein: CATSREAGEVDEQFF. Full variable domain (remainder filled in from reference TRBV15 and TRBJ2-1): DAMVIQNPRYQVTQFGKPVTLSCSQTLNHNVMYWYQQKSSQAPKLLFHYYDKDFNNEADTPDNFQSRRPNTSFCFLDIRSPGLGDTAMYLCATSREAGEVDEQFFGPGTRLTVL.

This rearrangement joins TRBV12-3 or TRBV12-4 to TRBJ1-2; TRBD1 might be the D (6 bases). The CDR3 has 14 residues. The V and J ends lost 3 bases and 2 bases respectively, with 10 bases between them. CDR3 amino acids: CASSFRQGNYGYTF. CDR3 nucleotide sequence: TGTGCCAGCAGTTTTCGGCAGGGGAACTATGGCTACACCTTC.

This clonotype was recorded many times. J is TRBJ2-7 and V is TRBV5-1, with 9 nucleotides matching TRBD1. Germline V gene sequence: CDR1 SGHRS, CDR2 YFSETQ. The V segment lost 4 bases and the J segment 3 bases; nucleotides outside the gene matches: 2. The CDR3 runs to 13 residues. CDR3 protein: CASSGTGRYEQYF. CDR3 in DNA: TGCGCCAGCAGCGGGACAGGGCGCTACGAGCAGTACTTC.

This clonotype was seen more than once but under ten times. CDR3 nucleotide sequence: TGCAGTGCTAGGGCAAACTACGAGCAGTACTTC. Translating it yields CSARANYEQYF. V gene TRBV20-1 combines with J gene TRBJ2-4; the D is unclear. The J call may be in error: the DNA end matches TRBJ2-7 better. Germline V gene data show CDR1 as DFQATT and CDR2 as SNEGSKA (reference sequence). This CDR3 has 11 amino acids.

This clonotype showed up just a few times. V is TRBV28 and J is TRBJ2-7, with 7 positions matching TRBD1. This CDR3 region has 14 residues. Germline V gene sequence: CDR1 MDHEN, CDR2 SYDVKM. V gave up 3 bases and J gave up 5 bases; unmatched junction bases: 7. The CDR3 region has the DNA TGTGCCAGCAGTTTCACCGGGACAGTCAACGAGCAGTACTTC. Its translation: CASSFTGTVNEQYF.

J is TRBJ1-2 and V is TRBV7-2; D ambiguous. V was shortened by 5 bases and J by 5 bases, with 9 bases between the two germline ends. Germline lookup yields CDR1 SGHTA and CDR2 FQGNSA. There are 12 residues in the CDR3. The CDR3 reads CASSPRRYGYTF. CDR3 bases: TGTGCCAGCAGCCCCCGGCGGTATGGCTACACCTTC.

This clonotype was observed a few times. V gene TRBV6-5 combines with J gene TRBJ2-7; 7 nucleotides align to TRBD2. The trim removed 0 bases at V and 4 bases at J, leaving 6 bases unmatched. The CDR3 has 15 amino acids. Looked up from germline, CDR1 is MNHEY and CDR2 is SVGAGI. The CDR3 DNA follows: TGTGCCAGCAGTTACTCGGGGGGGACCTCTTACGAGCAGTACTTC. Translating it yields CASSYSGGTSYEQYF.

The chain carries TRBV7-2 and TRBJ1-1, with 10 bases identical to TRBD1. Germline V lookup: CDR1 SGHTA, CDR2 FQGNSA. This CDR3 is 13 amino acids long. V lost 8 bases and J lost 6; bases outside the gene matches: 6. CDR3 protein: CASSRDRGSEAFF. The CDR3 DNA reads TGTGCCAGCTCCCGGGACAGGGGTTCTGAAGCTTTCTTT.

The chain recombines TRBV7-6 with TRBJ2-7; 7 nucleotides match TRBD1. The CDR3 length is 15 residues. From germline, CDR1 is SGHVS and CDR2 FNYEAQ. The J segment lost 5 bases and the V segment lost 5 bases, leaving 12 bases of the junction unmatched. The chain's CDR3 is CASSPKPTGSDEQYF. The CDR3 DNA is TGTGCCAGCAGCCCAAAGCCGACAGGGTCGGACGAGCAGTACTTC.

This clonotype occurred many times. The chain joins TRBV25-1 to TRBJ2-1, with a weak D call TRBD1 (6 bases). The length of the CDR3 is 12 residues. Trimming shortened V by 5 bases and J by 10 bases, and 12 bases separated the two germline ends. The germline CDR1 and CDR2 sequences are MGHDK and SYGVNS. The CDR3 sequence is CASSFNRAEQFF. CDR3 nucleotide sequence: TGTGCCAGCAGTTTCAACAGGGCGGAGCAGTTCTTC. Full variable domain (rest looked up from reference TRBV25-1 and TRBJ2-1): EADIYQTPRYLVIGTGKKITLECSQTMGHDKMYWYQQDPGMELHLIHYSYGVNSTEKGDLSSESTVSRIRTEHFPLTLESARPSHTSQYLCASSFNRAEQFFGPGTRLTVL.

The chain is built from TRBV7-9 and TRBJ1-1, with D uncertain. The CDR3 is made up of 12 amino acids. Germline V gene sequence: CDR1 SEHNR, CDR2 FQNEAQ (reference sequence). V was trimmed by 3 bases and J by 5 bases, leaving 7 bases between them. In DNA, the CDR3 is TGTGCCAGCAGCTTTGGGGTAACTGAAGCTTTCTTT. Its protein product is CASSFGVTEAFF.

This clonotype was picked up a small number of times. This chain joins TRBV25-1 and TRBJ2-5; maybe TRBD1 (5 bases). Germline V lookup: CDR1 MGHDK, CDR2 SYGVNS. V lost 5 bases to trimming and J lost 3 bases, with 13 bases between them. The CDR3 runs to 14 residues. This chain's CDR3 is CASSLRQGKETQYF. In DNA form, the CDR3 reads TGTGCCAGCAGTTTAAGGCAGGGAAAAGAGACCCAGTACTTC.

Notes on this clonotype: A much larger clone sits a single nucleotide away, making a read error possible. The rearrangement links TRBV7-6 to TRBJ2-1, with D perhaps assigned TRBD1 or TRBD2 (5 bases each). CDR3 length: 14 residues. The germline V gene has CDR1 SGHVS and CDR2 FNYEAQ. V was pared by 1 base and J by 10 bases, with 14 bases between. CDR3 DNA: TGTGCCAGCAGCTTAGGGGGGTTCTCCTACGAGCAGTTCTTC. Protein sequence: CASSLGGFSYEQFF.

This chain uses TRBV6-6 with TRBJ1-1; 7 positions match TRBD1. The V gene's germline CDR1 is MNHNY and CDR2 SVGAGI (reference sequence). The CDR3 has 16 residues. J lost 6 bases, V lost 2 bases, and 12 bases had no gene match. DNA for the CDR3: TGTGCCAGCAGTTACACCGACAGGGATCCCGATCCTGAAGCTTTCTTT. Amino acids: CASSYTDRDPDPEAFF.

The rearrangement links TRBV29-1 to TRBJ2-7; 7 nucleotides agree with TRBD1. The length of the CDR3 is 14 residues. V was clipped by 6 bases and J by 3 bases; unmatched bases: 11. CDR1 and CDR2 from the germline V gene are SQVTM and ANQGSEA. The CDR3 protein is CSVTGTESFYEQYF. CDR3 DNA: TGCAGCGTAACCGGGACAGAGAGTTTCTACGAGCAGTACTTC.

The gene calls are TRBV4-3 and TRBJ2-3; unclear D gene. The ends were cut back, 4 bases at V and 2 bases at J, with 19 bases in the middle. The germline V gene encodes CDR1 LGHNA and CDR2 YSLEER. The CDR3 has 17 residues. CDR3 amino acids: CASSLRSAEPSTDTQYF. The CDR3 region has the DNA TGCGCCAGCAGCCTAAGATCGGCCGAACCATCCACAGATACGCAGTATTTT.

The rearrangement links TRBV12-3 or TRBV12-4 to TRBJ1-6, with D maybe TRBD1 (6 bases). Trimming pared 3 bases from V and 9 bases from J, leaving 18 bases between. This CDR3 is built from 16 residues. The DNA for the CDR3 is TGTGCCAGCAGTTTGGGGGCCCCGATTTCGATTTCACCCCTCCACTTT. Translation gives CASSLGAPISISPLHF.

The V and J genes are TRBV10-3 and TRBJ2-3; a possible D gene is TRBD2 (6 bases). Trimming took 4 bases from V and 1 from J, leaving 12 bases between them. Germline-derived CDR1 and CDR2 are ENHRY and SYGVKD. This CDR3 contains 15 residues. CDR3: CAISAGGARTDTQYF. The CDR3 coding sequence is TGTGCCATCAGTGCCGGAGGGGCCCGCACAGATACGCAGTATTTT.

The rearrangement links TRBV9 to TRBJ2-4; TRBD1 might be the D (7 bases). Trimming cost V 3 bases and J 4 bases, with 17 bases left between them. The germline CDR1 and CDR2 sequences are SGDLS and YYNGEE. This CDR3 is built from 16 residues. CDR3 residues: CASSAGVTGTKNIQYF. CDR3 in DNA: TGTGCCAGCAGCGCAGGTGTGACAGGGACTAAAAACATTCAGTACTTC.

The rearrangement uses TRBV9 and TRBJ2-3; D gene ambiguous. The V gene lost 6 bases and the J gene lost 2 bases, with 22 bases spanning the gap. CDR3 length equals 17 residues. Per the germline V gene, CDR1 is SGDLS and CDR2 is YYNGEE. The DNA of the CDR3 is TGTGCCAGCACGAAAGGTACGGGTCCCACCTACACAGATACGCAGTATTTT. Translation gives CASTKGTGPTYTDTQYF.

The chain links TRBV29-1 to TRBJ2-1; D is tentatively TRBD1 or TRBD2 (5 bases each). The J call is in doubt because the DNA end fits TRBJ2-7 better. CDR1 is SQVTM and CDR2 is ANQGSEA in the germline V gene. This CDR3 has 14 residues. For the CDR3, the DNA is TGCAGCGCCGCACTACCCGGGGCCTACAATGAGCAGTACTTC. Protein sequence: CSAALPGAYNEQYF.

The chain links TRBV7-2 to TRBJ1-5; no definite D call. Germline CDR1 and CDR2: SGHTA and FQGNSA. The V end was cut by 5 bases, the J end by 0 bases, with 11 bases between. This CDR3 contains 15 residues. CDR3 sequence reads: CASSRRHFSNQPQHF. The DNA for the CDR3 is TGTGCCAGCAGCAGAAGACACTTTAGCAATCAGCCCCAGCATTTT.